This entry lists 10 T cell receptor beta chains sequenced from one sample in a study of post-analysis software for immune sequencing data. Researchers reported that TCR beta cDNA libraries carried unique molecular identifiers. TCRdb processed the PCR reads anew with MiXCR; each CDR3 protein has one entry. The table records under 900,000 distinct CDR3 sequences, approximately 53% of them present only once. Study results and limitations: The study found TRBV5-6, TRBV5-1 and TRBV20-1 among five or six TRBV segments more frequent in patients than controls.

For these TCRs, the target antigens are not known. The material sequenced was blood. These receptors all stem from a girl between 5 and 17 years old with multiple sclerosis.

V and J are TRBV7-3 and TRBJ2-3; maybe TRBD1 (6 bases). Germline loops: CDR1 SGHTA, CDR2 FQGTGA. The V end was cut by 6 bases, the J end by 2 bases, with 15 bases between. The CDR3 spans 15 residues. In nucleotides, the CDR3 is TGTGCCAGCAGTCATCAGGGGTCCATCACAGATACGCAGTATTTT. Its protein product is CASSHQGSITDTQYF.

The chain links TRBV6-5 to TRBJ1-5; D gene unclear. The CDR3 totals 15 residues. The V gene's germline CDR1 is MNHEY and CDR2 SVGAGI. V lost 6 bases to trimming and J lost 0 bases, with 12 bases between them. The CDR3 DNA reads as TGTGCCAGCAGCGCTACATCCCTTAGCAATCAGCCCCAGCATTTT. Its protein product is CASSATSLSNQPQHF.

Notes on this clonotype: The conserved phenylalanine or tryptophan is not found at the CDR3 terminus, so this likely reflects a read error. Here the CDR3 reads CSARVPAGGWNEQFV. The CDR3 DNA reads as TGCAGTGCTAGAGTTCCAGCGGGAGGGTGGAATGAGCAGTTCGTC. The chain is built from TRBV20-1 and TRBJ2-1; 10 bases map to TRBD2. J gave up 7 bases and V 1 base, and 7 bases lay outside the gene matches. CDR1 and CDR2 (germline): DFQATT, SNEGSKA (reference sequence). The CDR3 has 15 residues.

The chain recombines TRBV29-1 with TRBJ1-2; the D gene is possibly TRBD1 (5 bases). V lost 2 bases to trimming and J lost 9 bases, with 10 bases between them. The CDR3 spans 11 residues. Germline assignment: CDR1 SQVTM and CDR2 ANQGSEA. The CDR3 DNA sequence: TGCAGCGTTGAATGGGGCGCGCGCTACACCTTC. It yields the protein CSVEWGARYTF.

As DNA, the CDR3 is TGTGCCAGCAGCCCCACGACTAGCAGCTACAATGAGCAGTTCTTC. Translation gives CASSPTTSSYNEQFF. J is TRBJ2-1 and V is TRBV9; 7 positions agree with TRBD2. The CDR3 is 15 amino acids. With 4 bases clipped from V and 3 bases from J, the junction kept 7 bases outside the gene matches. The germline V gene has CDR1 SGDLS and CDR2 YYNGEE.

The chain couples TRBV28 to TRBJ2-7, with 7 bases aligning to TRBD1. Germline assignment: CDR1 MDHEN and CDR2 SYDVKM. V lost 2 bases and J lost 2; bases outside the gene matches: 9. The CDR3 consists of 16 residues. This chain's CDR3 is CASSLLGQSFTYEQYF. The CDR3 nucleotides are TGTGCCAGCAGTTTACTGGGACAGTCTTTTACCTACGAGCAGTACTTC.

The J gene is TRBJ2-5, the V gene TRBV5-1; weak D call: TRBD2 (6 bases). CDR1 is SGHRS and CDR2 is YFSETQ in the germline V gene. The V end was cut by 5 bases, the J end by 7 bases, with 15 bases between. This CDR3 has 13 amino acids. The CDR3 sequence: CASRGRDSGTQYF. CDR3 coding DNA: TGCGCCAGCAGGGGCCGGGACTCGGGGACCCAGTACTTC.

This clonotype was seen a handful of times. The J gene is TRBJ1-5, the V gene TRBV20-1; maybe TRBD1 (5 bases). Germline V CDR1 and CDR2: DFQATT, SNEGSKA (reference sequence). Trimming left V 3 bases short and J 5 bases short, with 17 bases between. This CDR3 contains 15 residues. The CDR3 protein is CSASRAGKGDQPQHF. Written as DNA, the CDR3 is TGCAGTGCTAGCCGGGCAGGGAAAGGAGATCAGCCCCAGCATTTT.

The chain uses TRBV3-1 and TRBJ2-7; tentative D call: TRBD2 (6 bases). CDR1 is LGHDT and CDR2 is YNNKEL in the germline V gene (reference sequence). This CDR3 spans 15 amino acids. V lost 0 bases to trimming and J lost 5 bases, with 14 bases between them. This CDR3 is CASSQEGGRGDEQYF. The CDR3 DNA sequence: TGTGCCAGCAGCCAAGAGGGGGGTAGGGGCGACGAGCAGTACTTC.

This clonotype has only a few counts. This rearrangement joins TRBV6-6 to TRBJ2-6, with D hard to call. V lost 2 bases to trimming and J lost 4 bases, with 9 bases between them. The germline gives CDR1 MNHNY, CDR2 SVGAGI (reference sequence). The CDR3 sequence is 15 residues long. The CDR3 DNA sequence: TGTGCCAGCAGTTACCCTCGATCCGGGGCCAACGTCCTGACTTTC. It translates to CASSYPRSGANVLTF.